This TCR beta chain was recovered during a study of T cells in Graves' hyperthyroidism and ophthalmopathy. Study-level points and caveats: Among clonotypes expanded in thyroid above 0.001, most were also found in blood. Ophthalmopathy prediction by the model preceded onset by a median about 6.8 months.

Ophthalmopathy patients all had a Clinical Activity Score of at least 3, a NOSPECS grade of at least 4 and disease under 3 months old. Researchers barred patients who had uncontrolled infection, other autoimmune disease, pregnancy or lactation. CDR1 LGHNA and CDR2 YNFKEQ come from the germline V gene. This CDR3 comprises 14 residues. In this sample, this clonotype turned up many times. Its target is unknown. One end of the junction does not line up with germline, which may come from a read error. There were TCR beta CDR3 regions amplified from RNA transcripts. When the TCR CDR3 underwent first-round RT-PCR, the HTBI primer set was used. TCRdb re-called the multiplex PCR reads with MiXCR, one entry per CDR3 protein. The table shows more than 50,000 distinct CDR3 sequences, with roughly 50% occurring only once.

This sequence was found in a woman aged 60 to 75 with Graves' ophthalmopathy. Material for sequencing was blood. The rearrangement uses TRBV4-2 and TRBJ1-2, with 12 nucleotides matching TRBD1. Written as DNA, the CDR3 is TGTGCCAGCAGCCAAGACCCGGGACAGGGGGCTCCAAGCTTC. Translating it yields CASSQDPGQGAPSF.